Listed below are T cell receptor beta chains from one sample, sequenced in a study of cytomegalovirus exposure and HLA in healthy donors. Sequenced by immunoSEQ multiplex PCR; TCRdb stores in-frame clones only, minus some. The sample contains fewer than 120,000 clones, around 85% of which appear only once. The specimen was PBMCs. All receptors come from a man aged 35 to 55 in good health and CMV-seronegative. Each CDR3 is given with its conserved first and last residue. Fields, in order: D gene, V gene, clone size, J gene, CDR3 protein, CDR3 DNA. D genes are given only for firm matches. Clone size is shown for a subset of rows, as once, few, many or a class of expanded clone.

d_gene: NA
v_gene: TRBV19
abundance: NA
j_gene: TRBJ1-5
CDR3aa: CASSIGAIQPQHF
CDR3nt: TGTGCCAGTAGTATAGGGGCAATTCAGCCCCAGCATTTT

d_gene: NA
v_gene: TRBV18
abundance: NA
j_gene: TRBJ2-7
CDR3aa: CASSPPAQGTYYEQYF
CDR3nt: TGTGCCAGCTCACCACCGGCCCAGGGGACCTACTACGAGCAGTACTTC

d_gene: TRBD2
v_gene: TRBV6-5
abundance: NA
j_gene: TRBJ2-5
CDR3aa: CASSYAGPGGTQYF
CDR3nt: TGTGCCAGCAGTTACGCGGGGCCGGGGGGGACCCAGTACTTC

d_gene: TRBD1
v_gene: TRBV5-6
abundance: NA
j_gene: TRBJ1-3
CDR3aa: CASSFRQGQFGNTIYF
CDR3nt: TGTGCCAGCAGCTTCCGACAGGGACAATTCGGAAACACCATATATTTT

d_gene: TRBD2
v_gene: TRBV27
abundance: NA
j_gene: TRBJ2-3
CDR3aa: CASSLGLAGGNTQYF
CDR3nt: TGTGCCAGCAGTTTGGGACTAGCGGGGGGGAACACGCAGTATTTT

d_gene: NA
v_gene: TRBV28
abundance: NA
j_gene: TRBJ1-2
CDR3aa: CATLAGGNYGYTF
CDR3nt: TGTGCCACCCTCGCGGGGGGTAACTATGGCTACACCTTC

d_gene: NA
v_gene: TRBV29-1
abundance: NA
j_gene: TRBJ1-1
CDR3aa: CSVSTPPGTGNTEAFF
CDR3nt: TGCAGCGTATCTACTCCTCCCGGGACTGGGAACACTGAAGCTTTCTTT

d_gene: TRBD1
v_gene: TRBV28
abundance: NA
j_gene: TRBJ1-4
CDR3aa: CATRGQGEEKLFF
CDR3nt: TGTGCCACCCGGGGCCAGGGGGAGGAAAAACTGTTTTTT

d_gene: NA
v_gene: TRBV10-2
abundance: NA
j_gene: TRBJ2-1
CDR3aa: CASGEGRGFTNEQFF
CDR3nt: TGCGCCAGCGGAGAAGGGCGGGGCTTTACAAATGAGCAGTTCTTC

d_gene: NA
v_gene: TRBV7-2
abundance: NA
j_gene: TRBJ1-3
CDR3aa: CASSAQGRNTIYF
CDR3nt: TGTGCCAGCAGCGCACAGGGTCGAAACACCATATATTTT

d_gene: NA
v_gene: TRBV5-8
abundance: once
j_gene: TRBJ2-7
CDR3aa: CASSLGGTSSYEQYF
CDR3nt: TGTGCCAGCAGCCTGGGCGGCACCAGCTCCTACGAGCAGTACTTC

d_gene: NA
v_gene: TRBV5-4
abundance: NA
j_gene: TRBJ2-5
CDR3aa: CASSLAQKETQYF
CDR3nt: TGTGCCAGCAGCTTGGCCCAGAAAGAGACCCAGTACTTC

d_gene: TRBD1
v_gene: TRBV5-4
abundance: NA
j_gene: TRBJ1-6
CDR3aa: CASSRPGQENSPLHF
CDR3nt: TGTGCCAGCAGCCGACCGGGACAGGAGAATTCACCCCTCCACTTT

d_gene: TRBD2
v_gene: TRBV28
abundance: NA
j_gene: TRBJ2-1
CDR3aa: CASSRSSGVVNEQFF
CDR3nt: TGTGCCAGCAGTCGTTCTAGCGGGGTAGTGAATGAGCAGTTCTTC

d_gene: TRBD1
v_gene: TRBV29-1
abundance: NA
j_gene: TRBJ1-2
CDR3aa: CSVVRTGPYGYTF
CDR3nt: TGCAGCGTTGTACGGACAGGGCCCTATGGCTACACCTTC

d_gene: TRBD1
v_gene: TRBV5-1
abundance: NA
j_gene: TRBJ1-5
CDR3aa: CASSLTGASNQPQHF
CDR3nt: TGCGCCAGCAGCCTGACAGGGGCAAGCAATCAGCCCCAGCATTTT

d_gene: TRBD2
v_gene: TRBV6-5
abundance: NA
j_gene: TRBJ2-7
CDR3aa: CASSRGGGPYEQYF
CDR3nt: TGTGCCAGCAGCCGGGGGGGAGGCCCCTACGAGCAGTACTTC

d_gene: NA
v_gene: TRBV30
abundance: NA
j_gene: TRBJ2-7
CDR3aa: CAWSIGGGGTSYEQYF
CDR3nt: TGTGCCTGGAGTATAGGAGGGGGGGGGACCTCCTACGAGCAGTACTTC

d_gene: NA
v_gene: TRBV30
abundance: NA
j_gene: TRBJ1-6
CDR3aa: CAWLGGFNSPLHF
CDR3nt: TGTGCCTGGCTAGGGGGTTTTAATTCACCCCTCCACTTT

d_gene: NA
v_gene: TRBV27
abundance: NA
j_gene: TRBJ1-1
CDR3aa: CASSRGRNTEAFF
CDR3nt: TGTGCCAGCAGCCGGGGGAGGAACACTGAAGCTTTCTTT

d_gene: TRBD1
v_gene: TRBV5-1
abundance: NA
j_gene: TRBJ2-3
CDR3aa: CASSQGQGFSDTQYF
CDR3nt: TGCGCCAGCAGTCAAGGACAGGGGTTTTCAGATACGCAGTATTTT

d_gene: NA
v_gene: TRBV6-5
abundance: NA
j_gene: TRBJ1-2
CDR3aa: CASSNIESANYGYTF
CDR3nt: TGTGCCAGCAGTAATATTGAGTCGGCTAACTATGGCTACACCTTC

d_gene: TRBD1
v_gene: TRBV6-1
abundance: once
j_gene: TRBJ2-2
CDR3aa: CASSELGQGNTGELFF
CDR3nt: TGTGCCAGCAGTGAACTGGGACAGGGGAACACCGGGGAGCTGTTTTTT

d_gene: TRBD2
v_gene: TRBV7-2
abundance: few
j_gene: TRBJ2-3
CDR3aa: CASSLVAGSTDTQYF
CDR3nt: TGTGCCAGCAGCTTAGTAGCGGGGAGCACAGATACGCAGTATTTT

d_gene: TRBD1
v_gene: TRBV28
abundance: NA
j_gene: TRBJ1-6
CDR3aa: CASSLTLQGSSYNSPLHF
CDR3nt: TGTGCCAGCAGTTTAACCTTACAGGGGTCTTCCTATAATTCACCCCTCCACTTT

d_gene: TRBD1
v_gene: TRBV2
abundance: once
j_gene: TRBJ1-1
CDR3aa: CASSIQTGMNTEAFF
CDR3nt: TGTGCCAGCAGTATACAGACAGGGATGAACACTGAAGCTTTCTTT

d_gene: TRBD1
v_gene: TRBV19
abundance: NA
j_gene: TRBJ1-4
CDR3aa: CASSIGPGQGLEKLFF
CDR3nt: TGTGCCAGTAGTATAGGCCCGGGACAGGGGCTTGAAAAACTGTTTTTT

d_gene: NA
v_gene: TRBV5-1
abundance: NA
j_gene: TRBJ1-1
CDR3aa: CASSPLQTNTEAFF
CDR3nt: TGCGCCAGCAGCCCCCTACAGACGAACACTGAAGCTTTCTTT

d_gene: NA
v_gene: TRBV6-5
abundance: NA
j_gene: TRBJ1-3
CDR3aa: CASSPLLLTGNTIYF
CDR3nt: TGTGCCAGCTCCCCCCTCCTTCTTACTGGAAACACCATATATTTT

d_gene: TRBD2
v_gene: TRBV7-8
abundance: once
j_gene: TRBJ2-3
CDR3aa: CASSFSLAGGQKDTQYF
CDR3nt: TGTGCCAGCAGCTTCTCTTTAGCGGGGGGGCAAAAAGATACGCAGTATTTT

d_gene: NA
v_gene: TRBV30
abundance: few
j_gene: TRBJ1-1
CDR3aa: CAQVILRETEAFF
CDR3nt: TGTGCCCAGGTGATACTTCGGGAGACTGAAGCTTTCTTT

d_gene: TRBD1
v_gene: TRBV5-1
abundance: NA
j_gene: TRBJ2-1
CDR3aa: CASSQGQGRPNEQFF
CDR3nt: TGCGCCAGCAGCCAGGGACAGGGAAGACCCAATGAGCAGTTCTTC

d_gene: TRBD2
v_gene: TRBV19
abundance: once
j_gene: TRBJ2-1
CDR3aa: CASSKISGGGALNEQFF
CDR3nt: TGTGCCAGTAGTAAAATATCGGGCGGGGGGGCCCTGAATGAGCAGTTCTTC

d_gene: NA
v_gene: TRBV7-9
abundance: NA
j_gene: TRBJ1-1
CDR3aa: CASSLAKAGAEAFF
CDR3nt: TGTGCCAGCAGCTTAGCGAAGGCGGGTGCTGAAGCTTTCTTT

d_gene: TRBD1
v_gene: TRBV6-1
abundance: NA
j_gene: TRBJ1-4
CDR3aa: CASSVRTGSGGTNEKLFF
CDR3nt: TGTGCCAGCAGTGTGCGGACAGGGAGTGGGGGTACTAATGAAAAACTGTTTTTT

d_gene: NA
v_gene: TRBV6-5
abundance: NA
j_gene: TRBJ2-7
CDR3aa: CASSYSQYEQYF
CDR3nt: TGTGCCAGCAGTTACTCCCAGTACGAGCAGTACTTC

d_gene: TRBD1
v_gene: TRBV6-5
abundance: NA
j_gene: TRBJ1-6
CDR3aa: CASSRTDRATPLHF
CDR3nt: TGTGCCAGCAGCCGGACGGACAGGGCGACACCCCTCCACTTT

d_gene: TRBD2
v_gene: TRBV7-8
abundance: once
j_gene: TRBJ2-1
CDR3aa: CASSHGGASGGDEQFF
CDR3nt: TGTGCCAGCAGCCACGGCGGGGCTAGCGGGGGAGATGAGCAGTTCTTC

d_gene: TRBD1
v_gene: TRBV6-5
abundance: NA
j_gene: TRBJ2-7
CDR3aa: CASRDRDHEQYF
CDR3nt: TGTGCCAGCCGGGACAGGGACCACGAGCAGTACTTC

d_gene: TRBD1
v_gene: TRBV30
abundance: NA
j_gene: TRBJ2-3
CDR3aa: CAWSVRAGGDTQYF
CDR3nt: TGTGCCTGGAGTGTGCGGGCAGGGGGAGATACGCAGTATTTT

d_gene: NA
v_gene: TRBV25-1
abundance: NA
j_gene: TRBJ1-5
CDR3aa: CASSQAGLNQPQHF
CDR3nt: TGTGCCAGCAGCCAGGCAGGGCTCAATCAGCCCCAGCATTTT

d_gene: NA
v_gene: TRBV6-6
abundance: NA
j_gene: TRBJ2-4
CDR3aa: CASSSGAKNIQYF
CDR3nt: TGTGCCAGCAGTTCGGGTGCCAAAAACATTCAGTACTTC

d_gene: NA
v_gene: TRBV19
abundance: NA
j_gene: TRBJ2-5
CDR3aa: CASSIGLQETQYF
CDR3nt: TGTGCCAGTAGTATAGGGCTGCAAGAGACCCAGTACTTC

d_gene: TRBD1
v_gene: TRBV5-4
abundance: NA
j_gene: TRBJ2-2
CDR3aa: CASSLVRGRKGNTGELFF
CDR3nt: TGTGCCAGCAGCTTGGTTAGGGGGCGCAAAGGGAACACCGGGGAGCTGTTTTTT

d_gene: NA
v_gene: TRBV6-5
abundance: NA
j_gene: TRBJ1-2
CDR3aa: CASSPTRKNYGYTF
CDR3nt: TGTGCCAGCAGCCCCACGCGGAAAAACTATGGCTACACCTTC

d_gene: TRBD2
v_gene: TRBV9
abundance: NA
j_gene: TRBJ2-7
CDR3aa: CASSVGLAGGYEQYF
CDR3nt: TGTGCCAGCAGCGTAGGGCTAGCGGGGGGGTACGAGCAGTACTTC

d_gene: NA
v_gene: TRBV4-3
abundance: NA
j_gene: TRBJ1-5
CDR3aa: CASSQDTGLSNQPQHF
CDR3nt: TGCGCCAGCAGCCAAGATACGGGGTTGAGCAATCAGCCCCAGCATTTT

d_gene: NA
v_gene: TRBV28
abundance: NA
j_gene: TRBJ1-2
CDR3aa: CASSLRTERYGYTF
CDR3nt: TGTGCCAGCAGTTTAAGGACAGAAAGATATGGCTACACCTTC

d_gene: TRBD2
v_gene: TRBV19
abundance: NA
j_gene: TRBJ2-1
CDR3aa: CASSELAGDNEQFF
CDR3nt: TGTGCCAGTAGTGAATTAGCGGGGGATAATGAGCAGTTCTTC

d_gene: NA
v_gene: TRBV18
abundance: NA
j_gene: TRBJ1-2
CDR3aa: CASSPPLSDGYTF
CDR3nt: TGTGCCAGCTCACCACCCCTTAGTGATGGCTACACCTTC

d_gene: NA
v_gene: TRBV4-1
abundance: NA
j_gene: TRBJ1-4
CDR3aa: CASSQGRLATNEKLFF
CDR3nt: TGCGCCAGCAGCCAAGGCAGGTTGGCGACTAATGAAAAACTGTTTTTT

d_gene: NA
v_gene: TRBV28
abundance: once
j_gene: TRBJ1-1
CDR3aa: CASSLMQGNTEAFF
CDR3nt: TGTGCCAGCAGTTTAATGCAGGGGAACACTGAAGCTTTCTTT

d_gene: NA
v_gene: TRBV28
abundance: once
j_gene: TRBJ1-2
CDR3aa: CASSYGQGVGYGYTF
CDR3nt: TGTGCCAGCAGTTATGGGCAAGGGGTCGGGTATGGCTACACCTTC

d_gene: NA
v_gene: TRBV19
abundance: NA
j_gene: TRBJ2-4
CDR3aa: CASSSGHPKNIQYF
CDR3nt: TGTGCCAGTAGTTCCGGACACCCAAAAAACATTCAGTACTTC

d_gene: TRBD2
v_gene: TRBV5-1
abundance: few
j_gene: TRBJ2-5
CDR3aa: CASSLYSRGGLETQYF
CDR3nt: TGCGCCAGCAGCTTGTACTCGCGGGGGGGGCTGGAGACCCAGTACTTC

d_gene: NA
v_gene: TRBV9
abundance: NA
j_gene: TRBJ1-1
CDR3aa: CASSVVAGPNTEAFF
CDR3nt: TGTGCCAGCAGCGTAGTGGCAGGGCCGAACACTGAAGCTTTCTTT

d_gene: TRBD1
v_gene: TRBV27
abundance: NA
j_gene: TRBJ1-2
CDR3aa: CASSSATTGMVGGYTF
CDR3nt: TGTGCCAGCAGTTCTGCGACGACAGGGATGGTAGGGGGCTACACCTTC

d_gene: NA
v_gene: TRBV6-5
abundance: NA
j_gene: TRBJ1-5
CDR3aa: CASSPQGSSNQPQHF
CDR3nt: TGTGCCAGCAGTCCACAGGGATCTAGCAATCAGCCCCAGCATTTT

d_gene: NA
v_gene: TRBV7-2
abundance: NA
j_gene: TRBJ1-3
CDR3aa: CASSLNPPGSGNTIYF
CDR3nt: TGTGCCAGCAGCTTAAACCCCCCAGGCTCTGGAAACACCATATATTTT